This T cell receptor beta chain was profiled in a study of molecular identifiers for immune sequencing clone quantification. TCRdb fed the PCR reads into MiXCR, producing one record per CDR3 protein. The sample yields over 55,000 distinct CDR3 sequences, less than 20% seen once. This clonotype was detected many times. Its antigen is not identified. Germline CDR1 is WNHNN and CDR2 is SYGVQD (reference sequence). V shed 2 bases, J shed 6 bases, and the junction held 6 bases outside the gene matches. This CDR3 has 14 residues. General observations from the study: Same-barcode identical TCR molecules could make highly expanded clones look smaller than they are. Jurkat TCR RNA spiked in from one cell reportedly remained identifiable amid over 850,000 naive cells.

The receptor was isolated from a human donor in good health. Some libraries in this study had Jurkat cell RNA spiked in. This rearrangement joins TRBV10-1 to TRBJ2-7, with TRBD1 matching 8 bases. The sequenced sample was naive CD8+ T cells from blood, with Jurkat cell RNA spiked in. Subset described: FACS-sorted CD8+CD4-CCR7+CD45RA+ naive T cells. This CDR3 is CASSEPLTGGEQYF. For the CDR3, the DNA is TGCGCCAGCAGTGAGCCGCTCACAGGGGGCGAGCAGTACTTC.